Listed here are 29 T cell receptor beta chains from one sample, sequenced in a study of Ad26.COV2.S vaccination and SARS-CoV-2 variants. The protocol was immunoSEQ multiplex PCR, while the TCRdb copy is restricted to in-frame clones and leaves out a portion. Among more than 120,000 clones listed, just over 85% were seen once. The specimen comprised peripheral blood, sampled after recovery from COVID-19. These TCRs come from a human donor who had recovered from COVID-19.

This chain joins TRBV27 and TRBJ2-7, with TRBD2 matching over 9 bases. Germline V gene lookup returns CDR1 MNHEY and CDR2 SMNVEV (reference sequence). Germline trimming cut 5 bases from V and 1 base from J; bases unmatched to any gene: 6. The CDR3 covers 15 residues. The CDR3 DNA follows: TGTGCCAGCAGTCTGCGGGGGGGCGGGTCCTACGAGCAGTACTTC. Residues: CASSLRGGGSYEQYF.

The rearrangement joins TRBV27 to TRBJ1-1; D unclear. Trimming took 8 bases from V and 6 from J, leaving 10 bases between them. Per the germline V gene, CDR1 is MNHEY and CDR2 is SMNVEV (reference sequence). CDR3 length equals 11 residues. CDR3 sequence reads: CASRGFAEAFF. The CDR3 bases are TGTGCCAGCCGAGGGTTCGCTGAAGCTTTCTTT.

The chain is built from TRBV5-6 and TRBJ1-4; D is unresolved. Germline V CDR1 and CDR2: SGHDT, YYEEEE. V was clipped by 0 bases and J by 3 bases, with 9 bases between them. The CDR3 runs 15 residues. CDR3 in amino acids: CASSLATWANEKLFF. CDR3 sequence (DNA): TGTGCCAGCAGCTTGGCAACGTGGGCTAATGAAAAACTGTTTTTT.

The chain couples TRBV6-4 to TRBJ2-2; the match to TRBD2 covers 7 bases. This CDR3 is built from 16 residues. Trimming removed 0 bases from V and 2 bases from J; junction bases left unmatched: 3. CDR1 is MRHNA, CDR2 SNTAGT, per germline. CDR3 residues: CASSDSPGLNTGELFF. The CDR3 bases are TGTGCCAGCAGTGACTCTCCGGGACTAAACACCGGGGAGCTGTTTTTT.

The V call is TRBV28, the J call TRBJ2-1, with D uncertain. The CDR3 has 12 amino acids. Trimming removed 0 bases at V and 10 bases at J, with 7 bases between. Germline CDR1 reads MDHEN; CDR2 reads SYDVKM. The chain's CDR3 is CASSLWGGEQFF. CDR3 coding DNA: TGTGCCAGCAGTTTATGGGGCGGCGAGCAGTTCTTC.

The J gene is TRBJ2-1, the V gene TRBV7-2, with 9 bases lining up with TRBD1. Germline loops: CDR1 SGHTA, CDR2 FQGNSA. The V segment lost 1 base and the J segment 10 bases; nucleotides outside the gene matches: 5. This CDR3 has 14 residues. The CDR3 DNA sequence: TGTGCCAGCAGCTTAGTGGGACAGGGTAACGAGCAGTTCTTC. This encodes CASSLVGQGNEQFF.

The gene calls are TRBV19 and TRBJ1-6; D gene ambiguous. The CDR3 is made up of 15 amino acids. V lost 1 base and J lost 6, with 10 bases in between. The germline V gene has CDR1 LNHDA and CDR2 SQIVND (reference sequence). This chain's CDR3 is CASSIVDPSNSPLHF. CDR3 bases: TGTGCCAGTAGTATAGTAGACCCGAGTAATTCACCCCTCCACTTT.

Only one count was recorded for this clone. The chain has TRBV18 and TRBJ1-2; 8 bases are a match to TRBD1. The CDR3 extends over 14 amino acids. Unmatched junction bases numbered 5, after V lost 3 bases and J lost 5 bases. Germline V gene data show CDR1 as KGHSH and CDR2 as LQKENI. The DNA for the CDR3 is TGTGCCAGCTCACCCGCGGACAGGGTTTATGGCTACACCTTC. Protein: CASSPADRVYGYTF.

The chain combines TRBV24-1 with TRBJ2-5, with a possible D match to TRBD2 (5 bases). V was shortened by 7 bases and J by 0 bases, with 8 bases between the two germline ends. This CDR3 spans 13 amino acids. Germline CDR1 is KGHDR and CDR2 is SFDVKD. Here the CDR3 reads CATRRGNQETQYF. In DNA form, the CDR3 reads TGTGCCACCAGACGAGGGAACCAAGAGACCCAGTACTTC.

The V and J genes are TRBV6-5 and TRBJ1-6, with 7 bases identical to TRBD1. The CDR3 contains 14 residues. Germline V gene sequence: CDR1 MNHEY, CDR2 SVGAGI. The ends lost 8 bases at V and 7 bases at J; junction bases unmatched: 8. The CDR3 loop is CASFGGQKNSPLHF. In nucleotides, the CDR3 is TGTGCCAGCTTCGGGGGACAGAAAAATTCACCCCTCCACTTT.

The chain links TRBV2 to TRBJ2-5; D is undetermined. The CDR3 runs 12 residues. V lost 6 bases and J 4 bases, leaving 9 bases between the germline ends. Germline assignment: CDR1 SNHLY and CDR2 FYNNEI. In DNA form, the CDR3 reads TGTGCCAGCAGAGGGCCTCCAGAGACCCAGTACTTC. Translating it yields CASRGPPETQYF.

J is TRBJ1-2 and V is TRBV7-9; no definite D call. Germline lookup yields CDR1 SEHNR and CDR2 FQNEAQ (reference sequence). The CDR3 is made up of 10 amino acids. Trimming removed 3 bases from V and 6 bases from J, with 2 bases in between. CDR3 nucleotides: TGTGCCAGCAGCTTGGATGGCTACACCTTC. This encodes CASSLDGYTF. Looking up the rest from reference TRBV7-9 and TRBJ1-2 gives the full variable domain: DTGVSQNPRHKITKRGQNVTFRCDPISEHNRLYWYRQTLGQGPEFLTYFQNEAQLEKSRLLSDRFSAERPKGSFSTLEIQRTEQGDSAMYLCASSLDGYTFGSGTRLTVV.

The V and J genes are TRBV4-3 and TRBJ2-3; TRBD2 matches at 12 bases. The CDR3 is made up of 18 amino acids. V dropped 1 base and J dropped 5; count of bases not matched to a gene: 10. The germline V gene encodes CDR1 LGHNA and CDR2 YSLEER. The CDR3 loop reads CASSQGGPSGGALDTQYF. In DNA, the CDR3 is TGCGCCAGCAGCCAAGGAGGTCCTAGCGGGGGGGCGTTAGATACGCAGTATTTT.

This chain uses TRBV6-2 or TRBV6-3 with TRBJ2-7; 7 nucleotides agree with TRBD1. The CDR3 spans 16 residues. Germline V gives CDR1 MNHEY, CDR2 SVGEGT. V was pared by 3 bases and J by 0 bases, with 8 bases of the junction left unmatched. This CDR3 reads CASSYYTGVLSYEQYF. As DNA, the CDR3 is TGTGCCAGCAGTTATTACACAGGGGTCCTCTCCTACGAGCAGTACTTC.

The V gene is TRBV6-5, the J gene TRBJ2-4, with D possibly TRBD2 on 5 matching bases. The CDR3 loop spans 15 amino acids. Germline V gives CDR1 MNHEY, CDR2 SVGAGI. The ends were cut back, 6 bases at V and 0 bases at J, with 12 bases in the middle. As DNA, the CDR3 is TGTGCCAGCAGCCATGGGGAGTTAGCCAAAAACATTCAGTACTTC. It is translated as CASSHGELAKNIQYF.

This chain uses TRBV7-2 with TRBJ1-4; the match to TRBD1 covers 7 bases. This CDR3 contains 14 residues. From germline, CDR1 is SGHTA and CDR2 FQGNSA. Unmatched junction bases numbered 9, after V lost 6 bases and J lost 8 bases. CDR3 bases: TGTGCCAGCAGTAAAGGGACAGCAGAGGAAAAACTGTTTTTT. This encodes CASSKGTAEEKLFF.

The rearrangement joins TRBV6-5 to TRBJ1-3; 9 bases are shared with TRBD1. CDR3 length: 12 residues. The J segment lost 8 bases and the V segment lost 10 bases, leaving 6 bases of the junction unmatched. Germline CDR1 and CDR2: MNHEY and SVGAGI. CDR3 DNA sequence: TGTGCCACCGGGACAGGGACGGACACCATATATTTT. The encoded protein is CATGTGTDTIYF.

The V gene is TRBV11-3, the J gene TRBJ2-2, with TRBD1 matching 7 bases. The CDR3 is 15 residues long. CDR1 SGHNT and CDR2 YENEEA come from the germline V gene. The V segment lost 5 bases and the J segment 5 bases; nucleotides outside the gene matches: 8. CDR3 bases: TGTGCCAGCAGCCCAAAGGCAGGGGGAACCGGGGAGCTGTTTTTT. Encoded protein: CASSPKAGGTGELFF.

This clone was counted a few times. The identical CDR3 is also encoded by other nucleotide sequences in the sample. The DNA for the CDR3 is TGTGCCAGCTCAGTCCCTAGCACAGATACGCAGTATTTT. It translates to CASSVPSTDTQYF. The chain carries TRBV18 and TRBJ2-3; D is uncertain. Germline V gene data show CDR1 as KGHSH and CDR2 as LQKENI. The CDR3 sequence is 13 residues long. The V and J ends lost 5 bases and 0 bases respectively, with 6 bases between them.

CDR3 sequence reads: CASSSWTGNTIYF. In nucleotides, the CDR3 is TGTGCCAGCAGCTCCTGGACGGGAAACACCATATATTTT. This rearrangement joins TRBV11-2 to TRBJ1-3; D call uncertain. CDR1 and CDR2 from the germline V gene are SGHAT and FQNNGV. V lost 4 bases and J lost 4, with 8 bases in between. The CDR3 contains 13 residues. Together with reference TRBV11-2 and TRBJ1-3, the CDR3 gives the full variable domain: EAGVAQSPRYKIIEKRQSVAFWCNPISGHATLYWYQQILGQGPKLLIQFQNNGVVDDSQLPKDRFSAERLKGVDSTLKIQPAKLEDSAVYLCASSSWTGNTIYFGEGSWLTVV.

The chain has TRBV4-1 and TRBJ1-4; D ambiguous. V was clipped by 4 bases and J by 4 bases, with 13 bases between them. Germline V gene data show CDR1 as MGHRA and CDR2 as YSYEKL. CDR3 size: 15 residues. DNA for the CDR3: TGCGCCAGCAGCCCCCGGGGTAGTCGTAATGAAAAACTGTTTTTT. Encoded protein: CASSPRGSRNEKLFF.

This chain joins TRBV19 and TRBJ2-2; D tentatively fits TRBD1 or TRBD2 (5 bases each). The V and J ends lost 1 base and 6 bases respectively, with 15 bases between them. The CDR3 consists of 16 residues. Germline-derived CDR1 and CDR2 are LNHDA and SQIVND (reference sequence). CDR3 residues: CASSIGAGTIAGELFF. Written as DNA, the CDR3 is TGTGCCAGTAGTATAGGGGCAGGGACGATTGCCGGGGAGCTGTTTTTT.

Of note for this clone: At one of its ends the junction is not consistent with the germline gene, which may arise from a read error. V usage is TRBV19 and J usage is TRBJ2-7; the match to TRBD1 covers 11 bases. Germline assignment: CDR1 LNHDA and CDR2 SQIVND (reference sequence). This CDR3 comprises 16 residues. The DNA for the CDR3 is TGTGCCAGTAGTTTAGAGGGGACAGGGGGTTCCTACGAGCAGTACTTC. Translation: CASSLEGTGGSYEQYF. Looking up the rest from reference TRBV19 and TRBJ2-7 gives the full variable domain: DGGITQSPKYLFRKEGQNVTLSCEQNLNHDAMYWYRQDPGQGLRLIYYSQIVNDFQKGDIAEGYSVSREKKESFPLTVTSAQKNPTAFYLCASSLEGTGGSYEQYFGPGTRLTVT.

The J gene is TRBJ1-3, the V gene TRBV10-3; no clear D gene. V dropped 3 bases and J dropped 0 bases, with 9 bases sitting between them. The CDR3 runs 15 residues. Germline V gene sequence: CDR1 ENHRY, CDR2 SYGVKD. In nucleotides, the CDR3 is TGTGCCATCAGTGACTTGGGGTACTCTGGAAACACCATATATTTT. Translated: CAISDLGYSGNTIYF.

This clone was counted a single time. The chain is built from TRBV27 and TRBJ2-6; D is uncertain. The ends were cut back, 8 bases at V and 0 bases at J, with 8 bases in the middle. This CDR3 has 14 amino acids. Germline CDR1 MNHEY, CDR2 SMNVEV (reference sequence). CDR3: CASGSASGANVLTF. CDR3 DNA sequence: TGTGCCAGCGGGTCGGCCTCTGGGGCCAACGTCCTGACTTTC.

The chain employs TRBV28 and TRBJ2-7, with D perhaps TRBD1 or TRBD2 (5 bases each). The ends were cut back, 5 bases at V and 4 bases at J, with 18 bases in the middle. CDR1 MDHEN and CDR2 SYDVKM come from the germline V gene. This CDR3 comprises 15 residues. The CDR3 DNA reads TGTGCCAGCAGTGGGGCCGGGACGCAGTTATACGAGCAGTACTTC. This sequence encodes CASSGAGTQLYEQYF. Variable domain in full (rest from reference TRBV28 and TRBJ2-7): DVKVTQSSRYLVKRTGEKVFLECVQDMDHENMFWYRQDPGLGLRLIYFSYDVKMKEKGDIPEGYSVSREKKERFSLILESASTNQTSMYLCASSGAGTQLYEQYFGPGTRLTVT.

This chain links TRBV6-5 with TRBJ2-3; 8 nucleotides agree with TRBD1. The CDR3 runs 14 residues. After removal of 6 bases from V and 3 bases from J, the junction contained 5 bases not matched to a gene. The germline V gene encodes CDR1 MNHEY and CDR2 SVGAGI. CDR3 coding DNA: TGTGCCAGCAGCCGACGGACAGGGACAGATACGCAGTATTTT. Protein: CASSRRTGTDTQYF.

V usage is TRBV30 and J usage is TRBJ1-1, with D possibly matching TRBD1 (6 bases). CDR1 and CDR2 from the germline V gene are GTSNPN and SVGIG (reference sequence). The CDR3 has 13 amino acids. The V end lost 2 bases, the J end lost 4 bases, and 11 bases lay between the germline ends. The CDR3 loop reads CAWSNRVRTEAFF. CDR3 DNA: TGTGCCTGGAGTAACAGGGTCCGCACTGAAGCTTTCTTT.

In this sample, this clone turned up once. The chain joins TRBV10-3 to TRBJ1-3; D is perhaps TRBD1 (6 bases). There are 14 residues in the CDR3. Germline V gives CDR1 ENHRY, CDR2 SYGVKD. Trimming removed 10 bases from V and 5 bases from J, with 18 bases in between. The CDR3 nucleotides are TGTGCCACTCTACAGGGTTTAAATAGAAACACCATATATTTT. Amino acid sequence: CATLQGLNRNTIYF.